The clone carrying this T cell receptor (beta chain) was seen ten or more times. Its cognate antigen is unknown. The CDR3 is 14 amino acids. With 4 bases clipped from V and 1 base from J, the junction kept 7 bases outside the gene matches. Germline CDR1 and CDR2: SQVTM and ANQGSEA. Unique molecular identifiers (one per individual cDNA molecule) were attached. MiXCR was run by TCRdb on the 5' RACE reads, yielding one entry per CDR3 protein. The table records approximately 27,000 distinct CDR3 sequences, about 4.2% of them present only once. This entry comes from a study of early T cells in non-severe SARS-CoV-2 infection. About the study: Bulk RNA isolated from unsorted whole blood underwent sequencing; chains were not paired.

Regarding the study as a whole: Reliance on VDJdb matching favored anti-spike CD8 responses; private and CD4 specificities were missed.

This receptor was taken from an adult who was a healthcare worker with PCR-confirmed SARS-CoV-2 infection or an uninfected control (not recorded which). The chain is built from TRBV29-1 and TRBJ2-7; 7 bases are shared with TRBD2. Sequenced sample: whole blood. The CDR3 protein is CSVVDPGGSYEQYF. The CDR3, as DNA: TGCAGCGTTGTGGACCCGGGGGGTTCCTACGAGCAGTACTTC.